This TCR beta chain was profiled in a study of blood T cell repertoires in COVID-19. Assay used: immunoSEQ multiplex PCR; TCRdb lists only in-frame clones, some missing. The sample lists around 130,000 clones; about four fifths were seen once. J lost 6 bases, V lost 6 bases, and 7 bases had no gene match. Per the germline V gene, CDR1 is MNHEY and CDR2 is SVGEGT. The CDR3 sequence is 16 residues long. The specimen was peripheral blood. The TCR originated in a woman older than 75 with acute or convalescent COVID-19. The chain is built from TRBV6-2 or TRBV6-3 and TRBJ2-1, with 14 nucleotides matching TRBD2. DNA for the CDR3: TGTGCCAGCAGCCTTGCGGGACTAGCGGGAGTCAATGAGCAGTTCTTC. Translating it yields CASSLAGLAGVNEQFF.